The TCR beta chain described here comes from a study of cytomegalovirus exposure and HLA in healthy donors. Overall study findings and caveats: The classifier was said to identify cytomegalovirus status with high specificity and sensitivity.

About this clone itself: Its antigen is as yet unknown. One end of the junction is discordant with germline, which a read error may explain.

TCRdb's table, derived via immunoSEQ multiplex PCR, lists solely in-frame clones and lacks some. Among around 70,000 clones listed, approximately 95% were seen once. Looked up from germline, CDR1 is LNHNV and CDR2 is YYDKDF (reference sequence). The CDR3 length is 13 residues. The donors formed part of the roughly 110-subject validation cohort, distinct from the roughly 630-subject first cohort. The sequence came from a man younger than 30 in good health and CMV-seropositive. The sequencing sample was made of PBMCs. The chain uses TRBV15 and TRBJ2-1; TRBD2 matches at 7 bases. CDR3 DNA sequence: TGTGCCACCAGCAGAGCCAGCGGACTAGAGCTGTTCTTC. This translates into CATSRASGLELFF. Drawing the rest from reference TRBV15 and TRBJ2-1, the complete variable domain is DAMVIQNPRYQVTQFGKPVTLSCSQTLNHNVMYWYQQKSSQAPKLLFHYYDKDFNNEADTPDNFQSRRPNTSFCFLDIRSPGLGDTAMYLCATSRASGLELFFGPGTRLTVL.